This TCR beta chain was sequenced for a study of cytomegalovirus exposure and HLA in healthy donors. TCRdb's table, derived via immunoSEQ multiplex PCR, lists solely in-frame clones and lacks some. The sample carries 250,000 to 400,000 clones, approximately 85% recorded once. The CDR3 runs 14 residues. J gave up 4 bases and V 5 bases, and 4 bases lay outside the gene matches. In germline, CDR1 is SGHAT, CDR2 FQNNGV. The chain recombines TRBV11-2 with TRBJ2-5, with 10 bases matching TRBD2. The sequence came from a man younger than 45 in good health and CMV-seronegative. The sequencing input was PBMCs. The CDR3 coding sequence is TGTGCCAGCAGCCAGGGACTAGCGAGAGAGACCCAGTACTTC. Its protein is CASSQGLARETQYF. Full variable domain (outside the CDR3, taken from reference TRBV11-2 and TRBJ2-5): EAGVAQSPRYKIIEKRQSVAFWCNPISGHATLYWYQQILGQGPKLLIQFQNNGVVDDSQLPKDRFSAERLKGVDSTLKIQPAKLEDSAVYLCASSQGLARETQYFGPGTRLLVL.